These T cell receptor beta chains were read from a single sample in a study of T cell repertoires in cytomegalovirus infection. TCRdb reanalysed the reads using MiXCR and keeps one entry per CDR3 protein. The data contain around 740,000 distinct CDR3 sequences, 35% of them singletons. Sequencing input: PBMCs. The receptors shown here come from a human donor in good health (CMV status not recorded). Some clones in this sample may be carry-over from other donors' samples. CDR3s include the opening cysteine and the closing phenylalanine or tryptophan.

J gene,CDR3 length,V gene,CDR3 protein
TRBJ2-7,13,TRBV5-5,CASSFAMGYEQYF
TRBJ1-5,15,TRBV6-1,CASQPADVGNQPQHF
TRBJ2-1,15,TRBV20-1,CSARDVQRGGHEQFF
TRBJ1-6,16,TRBV5-1,CASSFNQGSIRSPLHF
TRBJ2-7,17,TRBV7-8,CASSGGTSGLSSYEQYF
TRBJ1-5,14,TRBV7-8,CASRARGGNQPQHF
TRBJ2-1,16,TRBV6-1,CANSESRSGIRDEQFF
TRBJ2-7,15,TRBV7-8,CASSPVGPPTYEPYF
TRBJ2-2,14,TRBV7-8,CASSFPAATGELFF
TRBJ2-7,14,TRBV29-1,CSVAPGQGLYEQYF
TRBJ1-3,15,TRBV28,CASFGQARSGNTIYF
TRBJ2-7,15,TRBV6-5,CASSFSGTGLYEQYF
TRBJ2-7,14,TRBV5-1,CASSFGQLAYEQYF
TRBJ2-3,15,TRBV28,CASLKRGGPADTQYF
TRBJ2-3,19,TRBV10-3,CAITWTSGGQERPTDTQYF
TRBJ1-4,14,TRBV28,CASSFSDSGEKLFF
TRBJ1-1,13,TRBV7-2,CASSLTGDTESFF
TRBJ2-1,13,TRBV28,CASSFSGRNEQFF
TRBJ2-2,15,TRBV7-8,CASSLRRGKAGELFF
TRBJ2-7,14,TRBV10-3,CAISEVGTYYEQYF
TRBJ2-1,14,TRBV24-1,CATSDHGSSNEQFF
TRBJ1-2,14,TRBV12-3/TRBV12-4,CASSLRGPIYGYTF
TRBJ2-6,15,TRBV11-2,CDSSLAGFGANVLTF
TRBJ2-7,15,TRBV29-1,CSVEVAGTASYEQYF
TRBJ2-1,16,TRBV29-1,CSGTSPGQGAQGEQFF
TRBJ1-1,15,TRBV6-2/TRBV6-3,CASSPPVPPNTEAFF
TRBJ2-2,17,TRBV11-2,CASSSRGTGFWNGELFF
TRBJ2-2,14,TRBV2,CATQHGTNTGELFF
TRBJ2-1,15,TRBV4-2,CASSPGKAGYNEQFF
TRBJ2-2,16,TRBV28,CASSTSGGAGTGELFF
TRBJ2-3,16,TRBV14,CASSQGASGKWNTQYF
TRBJ1-2,17,TRBV12-3/TRBV12-4,CASSQGTGMISYYGYTF